A single sample gave rise to the 3 T cell receptor beta chains below, sequenced in a study of CD8 T cells in cerebrospinal fluid in Alzheimer's disease. TCRdb re-analyzed the 10x single-cell sequencing reads; it lists each CDR3 protein once, without DNA. The ten most abundant clones cover 9.5% to 13% of a sample with roughly 1,500 distinct CDR3 sequences. The source material was cerebrospinal fluid. The receptors were sampled from a human donor with mild cognitive impairment.

Frequency places this clonotype as medium-sized (0.01 to 0.1%). The chain is built from TRBV20-1 and TRBJ2-3; the D gene TCRdb calls, TRBD1, cannot be checked with no DNA. The germline V gene encodes CDR1 DFQATT and CDR2 SNEGSKA (reference sequence). The CDR3 extends over 11 amino acids. The CDR3 loop is CRGGDPETQYF.

This clonotype is identified as hyperexpanded (1% or more) from frequency. V gene TRBV7-2 combines with J gene TRBJ2-7; TCRdb names TRBD1, which stays unverified in the absence of DNA. The germline gives CDR1 SGHTA, CDR2 FQGNSA. CDR3 length equals 13 residues. CDR3 amino acids: CASSLALRGEQYF.

Measured by frequency, this clonotype is large (0.1 to 1%). The chain couples TRBV7-2 to TRBJ2-5. Germline CDR1 SGHTA, CDR2 FQGNSA. The CDR3 runs 15 residues. The CDR3 here is CASSPDTRPTETQYF. The full variable domain, with the rest looked up from reference TRBV7-2 and TRBJ2-5, is GAGVSQSPSNKVTEKGKDVELRCDPISGHTALYWYRQSLGQGLEFLIYFQGNSAPDKSGLPSDRFSAERTGGSVSTLTIQRTQQEDSAVYLCASSPDTRPTETQYFGPGTRLLVL.